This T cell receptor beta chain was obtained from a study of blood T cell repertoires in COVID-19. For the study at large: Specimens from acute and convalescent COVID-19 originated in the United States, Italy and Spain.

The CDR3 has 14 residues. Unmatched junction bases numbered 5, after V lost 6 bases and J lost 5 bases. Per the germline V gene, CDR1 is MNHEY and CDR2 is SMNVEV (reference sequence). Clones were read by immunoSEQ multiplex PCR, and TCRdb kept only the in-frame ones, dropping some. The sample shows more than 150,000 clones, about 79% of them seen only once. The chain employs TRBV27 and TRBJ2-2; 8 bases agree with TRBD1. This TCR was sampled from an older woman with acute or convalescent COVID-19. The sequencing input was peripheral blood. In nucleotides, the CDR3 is TGTGCCAGCAGACGAAGACAGGGGACCGGGGAGCTGTTTTTT. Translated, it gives CASRRRQGTGELFF.